This T cell receptor beta chain emerged from a study of blood T cell repertoires in COVID-19. Profiling relied on immunoSEQ multiplex PCR, and the TCRdb table lists in-frame clones only, not all of them. The table shows almost 300,000 clones, with around 90% occurring only once. With respect to this clone: Other DNA sequences in the sample encode the same CDR3.

Germline lookup yields CDR1 MDHEN and CDR2 SYDVKM. Trimming took 3 bases from V and 4 from J, leaving 10 bases between them. The CDR3 contains 13 residues. The TCR comes from a man in his sixties or seventies with acute or convalescent COVID-19. The sequencing sample was made of peripheral blood. The V and J genes are TRBV28 and TRBJ2-7; D unresolved. The CDR3 sequence: CASSFSNSYEQYF. Written as DNA, the CDR3 is TGTGCCAGCAGTTTCTCCAACTCATACGAGCAGTACTTC. The full variable domain, in which reference TRBV28 and TRBJ2-7 provide the parts outside the CDR3, is DVKVTQSSRYLVKRTGEKVFLECVQDMDHENMFWYRQDPGLGLRLIYFSYDVKMKEKGDIPEGYSVSREKKERFSLILESASTNQTSMYLCASSFSNSYEQYFGPGTRLTVT.